This note documents a single TCR beta chain sequence. The method was immunoSEQ multiplex PCR; TCRdb's version includes in-frame clones alone and lacks a portion of them. The data hold approximately 220,000 clones, with roughly 85% observed a single time. This CDR3 spans 14 amino acids. Germline V gene data show CDR1 as SNHLY and CDR2 as FYNNEI. V shed 8 bases, J shed 6 bases, and the junction held 8 bases outside the gene matches. The record originates from a study of blood T cell repertoires in COVID-19. Background on the study: Acute-phase and convalescent COVID-19 samples originated in the United States, Italy and Spain.

The chain joins TRBV2 to TRBJ1-2; 11 nucleotides line up with TRBD1. Sequencing input: PBMCs or T cells enriched from blood (not recorded which). This clonotype was sampled from a woman aged 45-65 years who had been exposed to COVID-19. The CDR3 sequence is CASSWTGGYDGYTF. In nucleotides, the CDR3 is TGTGCCAGCTCCTGGACAGGGGGCTACGATGGCTACACCTTC. The variable domain in full, completed from reference TRBV2 and TRBJ1-2, reads EPEVTQTPSHQVTQMGQEVILRCVPISNHLYFYWYRQILGQKVEFLVSFYNNEISEKSEIFDDQFSVERPDGSNFTLKIRSTKLEDSAMYFCASSWTGGYDGYTFGSGTRLTVV.